This T cell receptor (beta chain) was retrieved from a study of cytomegalovirus exposure and HLA in healthy donors. The CDR3 is 16 amino acids. J was trimmed by 8 bases and V by 4 bases; bases with no gene match: 11. Germline CDR1 is MNHNS and CDR2 is SASEGT. The study ran its PCR with 60 Vbeta and 13 Jbeta primers. Only in-frame clones appear in the TCRdb table, and some are missing; sequencing was by immunoSEQ multiplex PCR. The sample yields 100,000 to 150,000 clones, approximately 85% seen once. Sequenced sample: PBMCs. The rearrangement joins TRBV6-1 to TRBJ2-1; 10 bases agree with TRBD2. The clonotype originates from a male donor in good health and CMV-seropositive. The DNA for the CDR3 is TGTGCCAGCAGTGTAACTCAGAGCGGGAGGGGGGATGAGCAGTTCTTC. Protein sequence: CASSVTQSGRGDEQFF.